This T cell receptor (beta chain) was profiled in a study of neurological immune-mediated disorders. This clonotype occurred many times. The ends lost 8 bases at V and 2 bases at J; junction bases unmatched: 5. The CDR3 totals 14 residues. TCRdb reprocessed the 5' RACE reads via MiXCR and lists one record per CDR3 protein. The table has 81,000 or so distinct CDR3 sequences, about 5% seen once. The sequenced material came from PBMCs. The V gene is TRBV12-3 or TRBV12-4, the J gene TRBJ2-3, with 9 bases lining up with TRBD1. The origin of this receptor is a woman aged 30 to 39 with multiple sclerosis. CDR3 in amino acids: CASWGQGPTDTQYF. The CDR3 nucleotides read TGTGCCAGCTGGGGACAGGGCCCCACAGATACGCAGTATTTT.